These T cell receptor beta chains were read from a single sample in a study of shared clonotypes between healthy human individuals. The table came from immunoSEQ multiplex PCR; TCRdb's copy has only in-frame clones and leaves some out. The sample records almost 750,000 clones, just under 75% being singletons. The specimen sequenced was memory CD4+ T cells sorted from blood. Every receptor here comes from a woman aged 25 to 39 in good health. Each CDR3 is given with its conserved first and last residue. D genes are given only for firm matches. The size entry is marked missing in some rows and otherwise reads once, few, many or a size class.

cdr3_length,v_call,j_call,clone_size,d_call,cdr3_aa,cdr3_nt
13,TRBV14,TRBJ2-1,NA,NA,CASSQGRAFEQFF,TGTGCCAGCAGCCAAGGGCGTGCCTTTGAGCAGTTCTTC
13,TRBV29-1,TRBJ2-3,NA,NA,CSHERAFTDTQYF,TGCAGCCATGAGAGGGCTTTCACAGATACGCAGTATTTT
13,TRBV10-1,TRBJ1-1,many,NA,CASSKNRDTEAFF,TGCGCCAGCAGTAAGAACAGGGACACTGAAGCTTTCTTT
16,TRBV19,TRBJ1-1,NA,NA,CASSGGPYGSGTEAFF,TGTGCCAGTAGTGGGGGTCCGTATGGTTCAGGCACTGAAGCTTTCTTT
15,TRBV4-2,TRBJ2-5,once,NA,CASSQAEGLLETQYF,TGTGCCAGCAGCCAAGCTGAGGGACTCCTAGAGACCCAGTACTTC
14,TRBV7-2,TRBJ2-7,NA,TRBD2,CASSYGLDPGEQYF,TGTGCCAGCAGCTACGGACTAGACCCAGGGGAGCAGTACTTC
14,TRBV28,TRBJ1-2,NA,TRBD1,CASSWTGGGYGYTF,TGTGCCAGCAGTTGGACAGGGGGGGGTTATGGCTACACCTTC
16,TRBV7-9,TRBJ1-1,NA,NA,CASSSRTLSSGTEAFF,TGTGCCAGCAGCTCCCGTACACTTTCGTCGGGTACTGAAGCTTTCTTT
17,TRBV18,TRBJ2-2,once,TRBD2,CASSPQPPGGQAGELFF,TGTGCCAGCTCACCCCAACCACCGGGAGGGCAGGCCGGGGAGCTGTTTTTT
16,TRBV5-1,TRBJ2-3,few,TRBD2,CASSLGAGGPTDTQYF,TGCGCCAGCAGCTTGGGAGCGGGAGGGCCCACAGATACGCAGTATTTT
13,TRBV6-5,TRBJ2-5,NA,NA,CASSKLTGETQYF,TGTGCCAGCAGTAAACTCACGGGAGAGACCCAGTACTTC
16,TRBV28,TRBJ2-3,NA,NA,CASSGYGGRGIGTQYF,TGTGCCAGCAGCGGGTACGGCGGCCGGGGAATCGGTACGCAGTATTTT
14,TRBV5-1,TRBJ1-3,NA,TRBD1,CASSYGTEGNTIYF,TGCGCCAGCAGTTACGGGACAGAAGGAAACACCATATATTTT
14,TRBV5-8,TRBJ1-2,NA,NA,CASSLMTSNYGYTF,TGTGCCAGCAGCTTGATGACCTCTAACTATGGCTACACCTTC
13,TRBV29-1,TRBJ2-4,NA,NA,CSVEQGGQNIQYF,TGCAGCGTTGAACAGGGTGGCCAAAACATTCAGTACTTC
15,TRBV11-3,TRBJ2-5,NA,NA,CASSLGSGNQETQYF,TGTGCCAGCAGCTTAGGATCCGGGAACCAAGAGACCCAGTACTTC
14,TRBV2,TRBJ1-1,NA,NA,CASRGSIGDTEAFF,TGTGCCAGCAGGGGAAGTATAGGGGACACTGAAGCTTTCTTT
15,TRBV10-1,TRBJ2-1,few,TRBD1,CASSDRGLTYNEQFF,TGCGCCAGCAGTGACAGGGGGTTAACCTACAATGAGCAGTTCTTC
17,TRBV19,TRBJ2-7,few,TRBD1,CASSKAGTAVRSYEQYF,TGTGCCAGTAGTAAAGCCGGGACAGCCGTGAGGTCCTACGAGCAGTACTTC
13,TRBV11-2,TRBJ2-5,few,NA,CASSPQGQETQYF,TGTGCCAGCAGCCCACAAGGGCAAGAGACCCAGTACTTC
14,TRBV6-5,TRBJ1-4,NA,NA,CASRLGSRWEKLFF,TGTGCCAGCCGACTCGGATCGAGGTGGGAAAAACTGTTTTTT
20,TRBV7-3,TRBJ2-6,NA,TRBD2,CASSHNGGTSSSAGANVLTF,TGTGCCAGCAGCCATAATGGGGGGACTAGTAGCTCGGCCGGGGCCAACGTCCTGACTTTC
14,TRBV28,TRBJ1-5,NA,NA,CASSQREFSQPQHF,TGTGCCAGCAGTCAAAGGGAATTCAGTCAGCCCCAGCATTTT
13,TRBV29-1,TRBJ2-7,few,TRBD1,CSVSAGTEYEQYF,TGCAGCGTTTCCGCCGGGACAGAATACGAGCAGTACTTC
15,TRBV19,TRBJ2-3,NA,TRBD2,CASGASGRWSDTQYF,TGTGCCAGTGGCGCAAGCGGGAGGTGGTCAGATACGCAGTATTTT
15,TRBV4-1,TRBJ2-1,NA,NA,CASSQGKFPYNEQFF,TGCGCCAGCAGCCAAGGAAAATTCCCCTACAATGAGCAGTTCTTC
14,TRBV9,TRBJ1-5,few,NA,CASSADRGGEPQHF,TGTGCCAGCAGCGCCGACCGAGGGGGGGAGCCCCAGCATTTT
15,TRBV7-2,TRBJ2-7,once,TRBD1,CASSFGQETWYEQYF,TGTGCCAGCAGCTTCGGACAGGAAACCTGGTACGAGCAGTACTTC
15,TRBV5-1,TRBJ2-1,NA,NA,CASSFATSSYNEQFF,TGCGCCAGCAGCTTTGCGACATCCTCCTACAATGAGCAGTTCTTC
15,TRBV28,TRBJ2-2,NA,TRBD1,CASRGQGTNTGELFF,TGTGCCAGCAGGGGACAGGGTACGAACACCGGGGAGCTGTTTTTT
15,TRBV14,TRBJ2-7,NA,NA,CASSQISRQTYEQYF,TGTGCCAGCAGCCAGATTTCAAGACAGACCTACGAGCAGTACTTC
15,TRBV6-5,TRBJ1-1,NA,NA,CASSYSKGGNAEAFF,TGTGCCAGCAGTTACTCGAAGGGGGGGAACGCTGAAGCTTTCTTT
15,TRBV6-5,TRBJ1-2,NA,NA,CASSYSRTATRGYTF,TGTGCCAGCAGTTACTCTAGGACAGCGACACGGGGCTACACCTTC
14,TRBV11-1,TRBJ2-7,NA,TRBD2,CASSSETSVHEQYF,TGTGCCAGCAGCTCGGAAACTAGCGTCCACGAGCAGTACTTC
14,TRBV5-5,TRBJ1-5,NA,TRBD1,CASSLPGGDQPQHF,TGTGCCAGCAGCTTGCCAGGGGGCGATCAGCCCCAGCATTTT
17,TRBV2,TRBJ1-5,NA,NA,CASNNPGLGESNQPQHF,TGTGCCAGCAATAACCCGGGATTGGGGGAGAGCAATCAGCCCCAGCATTTT
12,TRBV7-9,TRBJ2-2,NA,NA,CASSLSAGELFF,TGTGCCAGCAGCTTAAGCGCCGGGGAGCTGTTTTTT
14,TRBV7-2,TRBJ2-1,NA,NA,CASSLASVYNEQFF,TGTGCCAGCAGCTTAGCTAGCGTTTACAATGAGCAGTTCTTC
12,TRBV10-3,TRBJ1-2,few,NA,CAISESAGGYTF,TGTGCCATCAGTGAGTCGGCTGGTGGCTACACCTTC
14,TRBV7-9,TRBJ1-5,once,TRBD1,CASSSDRVGQPQHF,TGTGCCAGCAGTTCTGACAGGGTCGGTCAGCCCCAGCATTTT
11,TRBV5-1,TRBJ2-1,few,NA,CASSLVDEQFF,TGCGCCAGCAGCTTGGTTGATGAGCAGTTCTTC
13,TRBV11-3,TRBJ2-1,few,NA,CASSLGGLNEQFF,TGTGCCAGCAGCTTAGGGGGGCTCAATGAGCAGTTCTTC
15,TRBV4-1,TRBJ2-7,NA,NA,CASSQGGLSSYEQYF,TGCGCCAGCAGCCAAGGCGGCTTGAGCTCCTACGAGCAGTACTTC
14,TRBV27,TRBJ1-5,NA,NA,CASSLGSSNQPQHF,TGTGCCAGCAGTTTAGGCAGTAGCAATCAGCCCCAGCATTTT
15,TRBV9,TRBJ2-3,NA,NA,CASSVKGDVTDTQYF,TGTGCCAGCAGCGTAAAAGGAGACGTCACAGATACGCAGTATTTT
16,TRBV28,TRBJ1-1,NA,TRBD1,CASSLSTTGMNTEAFF,TGTGCCAGCAGTTTATCAACGACAGGGATGAACACTGAAGCTTTCTTT
13,TRBV5-4,TRBJ1-1,NA,TRBD1,CASSLKGQGFSFF,TGTGCCAGCAGCTTGAAGGGACAGGGTTTTTCTTTCTTT
17,TRBV19,TRBJ1-2,NA,TRBD1,CASSIPGTGGLNYGYTF,TGTGCCAGTAGTATTCCCGGGACAGGGGGCCTTAACTATGGCTACACCTTC
16,TRBV5-8,TRBJ2-2,NA,NA,CASSFWGSSDTGELFF,TGTGCCAGCAGCTTTTGGGGGAGTTCCGACACCGGGGAGCTGTTTTTT